This paragraph covers one TCR beta chain sequence. This specimen belongs to a study of cytomegalovirus exposure and HLA in healthy donors. Sequenced by immunoSEQ multiplex PCR; TCRdb stores in-frame clones only, minus some. The sample lists tens of thousands of clones; roughly 83% were seen once. The length of the CDR3 is 17 residues. Germline V gene sequence: CDR1 SGHRS, CDR2 YFSETQ. Trimming pared 4 bases from V and 4 bases from J, leaving 21 bases between. V is TRBV5-1 and J is TRBJ2-1; D ambiguous. The specimen sequenced was PBMCs. This receptor was taken from a woman aged 18-35 years in good health and CMV-seropositive. The DNA of the CDR3 is TGCGCCAGCAGCCCCGGCCGCCCCGCTAGTCAATACAATGAGCAGTTCTTC. Encoded protein: CASSPGRPASQYNEQFF.